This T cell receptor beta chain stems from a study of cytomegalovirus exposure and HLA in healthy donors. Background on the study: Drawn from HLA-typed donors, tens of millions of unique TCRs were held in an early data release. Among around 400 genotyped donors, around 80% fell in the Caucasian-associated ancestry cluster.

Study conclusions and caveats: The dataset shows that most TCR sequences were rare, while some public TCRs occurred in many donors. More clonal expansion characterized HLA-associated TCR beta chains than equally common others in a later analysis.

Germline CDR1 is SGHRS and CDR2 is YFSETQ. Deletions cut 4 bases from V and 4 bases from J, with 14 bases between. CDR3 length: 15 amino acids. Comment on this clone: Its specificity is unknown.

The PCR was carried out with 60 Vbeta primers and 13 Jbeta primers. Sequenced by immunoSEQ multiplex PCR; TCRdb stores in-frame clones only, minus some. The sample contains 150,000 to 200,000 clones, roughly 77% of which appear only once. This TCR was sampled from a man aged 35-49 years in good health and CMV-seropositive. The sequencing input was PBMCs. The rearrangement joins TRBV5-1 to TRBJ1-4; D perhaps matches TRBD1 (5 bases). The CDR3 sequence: CASSTGERINEKLFF. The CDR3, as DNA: TGCGCCAGCAGCACGGGGGAGAGGATTAATGAAAAACTGTTTTTT. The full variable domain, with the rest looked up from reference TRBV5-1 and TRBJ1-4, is KAGVTQTPRYLIKTRGQQVTLSCSPISGHRSVSWYQQTPGQGLQFLFEYFSETQRNKGNFPGRFSGRQFSNSRSEMNVSTLELGDSALYLCASSTGERINEKLFFGSGTQLSVL.